The present TCR beta chain was sequenced within a study of T cells in Graves' hyperthyroidism and ophthalmopathy. Amplification targeted TCR beta CDR3 regions from RNA transcripts. The TCR CDR3 was amplified in a first-round RT-PCR using the HTBI primer set. TCRdb analysed the multiplex PCR reads with MiXCR anew, one entry per CDR3 protein. The top ten hold more than 8.5% of the sample, which has approximately 98,000 distinct CDR3 sequences, 35% to 50% seen once. There are many counts of this clonotype. V was cut by 5 bases and J by 4 bases, with 17 bases left in between. The CDR3 contains 15 residues. Looked up from germline, CDR1 is SGHTA and CDR2 is FQGTGA.

The V and J genes are TRBV7-3 and TRBJ1-2; TRBD1 is a possible D gene (5 bases). Material: peripheral blood or thyroid tissue (not recorded which). The sequence derives from a woman younger than 45 with Graves' hyperthyroidism. In DNA form, the CDR3 reads TGTGCCAGCAGCCCCACCCTCGACAGTCCCTATGGCTACACCTTC. Its translation: CASSPTLDSPYGYTF.